The 14 T cell receptor beta chains below all came from one sample that was sequenced in a study of regulatory T cells in long-lasting Graves disease. TCR beta libraries were built with iRepertoire HTBI primers and Arm-PCR of CDR3 regions. MiXCR, run by TCRdb on the multiplex PCR reads, gives a single entry per CDR3 protein. The sample lists roughly 560,000 distinct CDR3 sequences, roughly a sixth occurring once. Time point meaning: newly diagnosed GD, antithyroid drugs for less than 3 months. The authors made the TCR library using RNA they extracted from PBMCs. The same specimen was also included in a second study, on T cells in Graves' hyperthyroidism and ophthalmopathy.

Sequenced here: peripheral blood mononuclear cells (PBMCs), sampled at new diagnosis, from a patient treated with antithyroid drugs. Source of these receptors: a woman aged 35-65 years with Graves disease.

V usage is TRBV29-1 and J usage is TRBJ2-7; D possibly corresponds to TRBD1 (5 bases). Germline loops: CDR1 SQVTM, CDR2 ANQGSEA. The CDR3 has 12 amino acids. The ends were cut back, 4 bases at V and 5 bases at J, with 12 bases in the middle. CDR3 region: CSVGTPSDEQYF. The CDR3 DNA follows: TGCAGCGTTGGGACACCTTCGGACGAGCAGTACTTC.

This clonotype has at least ten counts. This chain joins TRBV12-3 or TRBV12-4 and TRBJ1-2; perhaps TRBD1 as D (5 bases). Deletions cut 5 bases from V and 6 bases from J, with 10 bases between. This CDR3 is built from 12 residues. The CDR3 DNA follows: TGTGCCAGCAGTGGGACGGAGGATGGCTACACCTTC. Its protein is CASSGTEDGYTF.

This clonotype was recorded at least ten times. The rearrangement joins TRBV3-1 to TRBJ2-7; D may be TRBD1 or TRBD2 (5 bases each). This CDR3 contains 15 residues. Germline V gives CDR1 LGHDT, CDR2 YNNKEL (reference sequence). Trimming shortened V by 3 bases and J by 4 bases, and 16 bases separated the two germline ends. The CDR3 DNA is TGTGCCAGCAGCCACACCGGACCGGGACCTTACGAGCAGTACTTC. Amino acid sequence: CASSHTGPGPYEQYF.

At least ten counts were recorded for this clonotype. The chain carries TRBV7-9 and TRBJ2-3; D is unclear. Germline-derived CDR1 and CDR2 are SEHNR and FQNEAQ (reference sequence). Trimming took off 5 bases at V and 6 bases at J, with 9 bases between the two ends. There are 12 residues in the CDR3. In DNA form, the CDR3 reads TGTGCCAGCAGCACTACAACCGATACGCAGTATTTT. This encodes CASSTTTDTQYF.

This clonotype was detected many times. The V gene is TRBV5-1, the J gene TRBJ2-7; D might be TRBD1 or TRBD2, each matching 5 bases. This CDR3 comprises 15 residues. Trimming shortened V by 0 bases and J by 1 base, and 11 bases separated the two germline ends. The germline V gene encodes CDR1 SGHRS and CDR2 YFSETQ. CDR3 sequence (DNA): TGCGCCAGCAGCTTGGCCCCGGGACGGTCCTACGAGCAGTACTTC. Its protein product is CASSLAPGRSYEQYF.

This chain links TRBV20-1 with TRBJ2-2; 10 nucleotides line up with TRBD1. The V segment lost 0 bases and the J segment 4 bases; nucleotides outside the gene matches: 8. In germline, CDR1 is DFQATT, CDR2 SNEGSKA (reference sequence). The CDR3 is 17 amino acids. CDR3 nucleotide sequence: TGCAGTGCTAGAGATCAGCGCAGGACAGGGGGCACCGGGGAGCTGTTTTTT. Protein product: CSARDQRRTGGTGELFF.

This clonotype was seen a handful of times. With a much larger clone just one base away, this may be a read error. V and J are TRBV12-3 or TRBV12-4 and TRBJ2-5, with D unclear. The CDR3 has 14 amino acids. CDR3 amino acids: CASSLRVQQETQHF. CDR3 nucleotide sequence: TGTGCCAGCAGTCTAAGGGTCCAGCAAGAGACCCAGCACTTC.

This clonotype showed up many times. The J gene is TRBJ2-1, the V gene TRBV4-1; either TRBD1 or TRBD2 may supply D (5 bases each). The ends were cut back, 7 bases at V and 5 bases at J, with 15 bases in the middle. Germline V lookup: CDR1 MGHRA, CDR2 YSYEKL. The CDR3 length is 14 residues. The CDR3 DNA sequence: TGCGCCAGCATGGGGGTCCCCCTGGACAATGAGCAGTTCTTC. This encodes CASMGVPLDNEQFF.

This clonotype was counted at least ten times. The chain joins TRBV7-8 to TRBJ2-7; unclear D gene. This CDR3 is built from 13 residues. The germline V and J ends were trimmed by 0 bases and 3 bases, with 6 bases remaining between them. CDR1 is SGHVS, CDR2 FQNEAQ, per germline. CDR3 amino acids: CASSLASHYEQYF. CDR3 DNA sequence: TGTGCCAGCAGCTTAGCTTCCCACTACGAGCAGTACTTC.

This clonotype showed up many times. The chain couples TRBV12-3 or TRBV12-4 to TRBJ1-1; D uncertain. There are 15 residues in the CDR3. Trimming left V 1 base short and J 0 bases short, with 9 bases between. As DNA, the CDR3 is TGTGCCAGCAGTTTAGAACATCGTATGAACACTGAAGCTTTCTTT. Protein product: CASSLEHRMNTEAFF.

This clonotype was picked up a small number of times. J is TRBJ2-7 and V is TRBV29-1, with a weak D call TRBD1 (6 bases). Germline values: CDR1 SQVTM, CDR2 ANQGSEA. CDR3 length equals 14 residues. Trimming pared 5 bases from V and 0 bases from J, leaving 14 bases between. CDR3 sequence (DNA): TGCAGCGTTTGGGGGCTCAGGGACTCCTACGAGCAGTACTTC. Encoded protein: CSVWGLRDSYEQYF.

This clonotype turned up a few times. CDR3 coding DNA: TGCGCCAGCAGCCAAACCCGGGGACAGCTACGTAACACTGAAGCTTTCTTT. It is translated as CASSQTRGQLRNTEAFF. This chain joins TRBV4-1 and TRBJ1-1, with 7 bases aligning to TRBD1. This CDR3 is 17 amino acids long. After removal of 2 bases from V and 2 bases from J, the junction contained 11 bases not matched to a gene. Per the germline V gene, CDR1 is MGHRA and CDR2 is YSYEKL.

V gene TRBV5-5 combines with J gene TRBJ2-6, with TRBD1 matching 8 bases. The CDR3 totals 18 residues. The germline V gene has CDR1 SGHKS and CDR2 YYEKEE (reference sequence). V shed 2 bases and J 3 bases; nucleotides not matched to a gene: 10. The CDR3 nucleotides read TGTGCCAGCAGCTTTCTCCCCCAGGGGGCTGGTGGGGCCAACGTCCTGACTTTC. It is translated as CASSFLPQGAGGANVLTF.

The rearrangement joins TRBV5-1 to TRBJ1-2; 11 nucleotides align to TRBD1. The CDR3 runs 15 residues. V was clipped by 2 bases and J by 8 bases; unmatched bases: 8. Germline V gene sequence: CDR1 SGHRS, CDR2 YFSETQ. As DNA, the CDR3 is TGCGCCAGCAGCTTCCCGGGACAGGGGGATAGAGGCTACACCTTC. Translated, it gives CASSFPGQGDRGYTF.